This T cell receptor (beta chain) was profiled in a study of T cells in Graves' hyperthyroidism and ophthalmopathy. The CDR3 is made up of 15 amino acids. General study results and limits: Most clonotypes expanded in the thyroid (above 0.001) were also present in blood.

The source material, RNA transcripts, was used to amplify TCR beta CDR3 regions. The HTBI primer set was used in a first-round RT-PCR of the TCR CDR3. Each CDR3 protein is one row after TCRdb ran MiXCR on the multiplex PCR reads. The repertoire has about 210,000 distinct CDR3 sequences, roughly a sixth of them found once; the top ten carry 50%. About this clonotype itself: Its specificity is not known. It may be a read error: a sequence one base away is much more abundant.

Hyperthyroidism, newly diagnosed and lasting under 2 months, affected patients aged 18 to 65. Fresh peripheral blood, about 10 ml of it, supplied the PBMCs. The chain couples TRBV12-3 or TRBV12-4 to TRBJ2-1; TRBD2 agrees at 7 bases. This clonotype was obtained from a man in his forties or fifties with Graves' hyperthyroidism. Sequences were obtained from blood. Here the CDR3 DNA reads TGTGCCAGCAGTCTCGGGAGGAGGTCCTACAATGAGCAGTCCTTC. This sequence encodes CASSLGRRSYNEQSF.